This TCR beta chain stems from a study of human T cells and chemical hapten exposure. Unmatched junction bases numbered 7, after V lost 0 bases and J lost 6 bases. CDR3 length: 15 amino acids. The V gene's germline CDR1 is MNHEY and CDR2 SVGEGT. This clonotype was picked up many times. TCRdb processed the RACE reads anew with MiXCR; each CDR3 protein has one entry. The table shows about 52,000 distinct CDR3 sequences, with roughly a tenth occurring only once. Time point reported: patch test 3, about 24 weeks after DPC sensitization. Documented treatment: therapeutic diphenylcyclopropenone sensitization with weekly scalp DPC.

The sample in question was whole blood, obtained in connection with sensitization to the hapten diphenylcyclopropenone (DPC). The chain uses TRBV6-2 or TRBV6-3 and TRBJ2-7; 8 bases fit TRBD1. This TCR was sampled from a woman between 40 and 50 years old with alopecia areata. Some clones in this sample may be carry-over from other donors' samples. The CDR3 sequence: CASSYSSRGQGEQYF. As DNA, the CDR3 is TGTGCCAGCAGTTACTCGAGCAGGGGGCAAGGCGAGCAGTACTTC.